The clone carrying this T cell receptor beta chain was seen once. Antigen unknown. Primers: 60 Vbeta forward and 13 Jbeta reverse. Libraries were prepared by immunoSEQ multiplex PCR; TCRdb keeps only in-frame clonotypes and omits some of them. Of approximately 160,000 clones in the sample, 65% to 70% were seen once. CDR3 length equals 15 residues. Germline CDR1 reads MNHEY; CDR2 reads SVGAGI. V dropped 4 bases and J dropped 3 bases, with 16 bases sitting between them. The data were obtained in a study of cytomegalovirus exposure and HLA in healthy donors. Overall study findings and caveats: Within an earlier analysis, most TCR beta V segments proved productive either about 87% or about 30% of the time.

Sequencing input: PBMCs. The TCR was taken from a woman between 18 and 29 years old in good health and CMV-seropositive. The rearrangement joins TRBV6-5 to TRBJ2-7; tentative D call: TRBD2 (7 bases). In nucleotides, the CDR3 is TGTGCCAGCAGTTGGGGGTGGGAGGGACACTACGAGCAGTACTTC. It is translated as CASSWGWEGHYEQYF.